Each of the 23 T cell receptor beta chains below was sequenced from the same sample in a study of T cell responses to AZD1222 COVID-19 vaccine. TCRdb keeps only in-frame clones here, not all; method: immunoSEQ multiplex PCR. The repertoire holds 120,000 to 150,000 clones, with about nine tenths as singletons. Sequenced here: peripheral blood, sampled on day 0 of AZD1222 vaccination. The receptor source for this set is an adult in good health.

The J gene is TRBJ2-1, the V gene TRBV4-3, with D perhaps matching TRBD2 (6 bases). Germline V gene data show CDR1 as LGHNA and CDR2 as YSLEER. The CDR3 consists of 16 residues. V dropped 0 bases and J dropped 3 bases, with 12 bases sitting between them. CDR3 region: CASSQDPGVGYNEQFF. Written as DNA, the CDR3 is TGCGCCAGCAGCCAAGATCCGGGAGTGGGCTACAATGAGCAGTTCTTC.

Only one count was recorded for this clone. The chain uses TRBV7-9 and TRBJ2-5; D unclear. Trimming cost V 2 bases and J 4 bases, with 11 bases left between them. Germline V CDR1 and CDR2: SEHNR, FQNEAQ (reference sequence). This CDR3 has 14 amino acids. This chain's CDR3 is CASSLIRMGETQYF. The CDR3, as DNA: TGTGCCAGCAGCTTAATCCGGATGGGAGAGACCCAGTACTTC.

The chain uses TRBV5-1 and TRBJ2-5; 9 bases are a match to TRBD2. CDR3 length: 16 residues. CDR1 is SGHRS, CDR2 YFSETQ, per germline. With 0 bases clipped from V and 5 bases from J, the junction kept 8 bases outside the gene matches. The CDR3 coding sequence is TGCGCCAGCAGCTTGGAAGGCGGCGGGGGGGCGGAGACCCAGTACTTC. Translation: CASSLEGGGGAETQYF.

The V and J genes are TRBV5-1 and TRBJ2-7; 7 nucleotides line up with TRBD1. This CDR3 has 14 residues. Germline assignment: CDR1 SGHRS and CDR2 YFSETQ. V lost 4 bases and J lost 3; bases outside the gene matches: 7. The CDR3 DNA follows: TGCGCCAGCAGCCAGGGACAGCCTTTCTACGAGCAGTACTTC. Amino acid sequence: CASSQGQPFYEQYF.

This chain uses TRBV21-1 with TRBJ2-7; no DNA check was done on the table's D call, TRBD2. TRBV21-1 is an annotated pseudogene. There are 16 residues in the CDR3. The CDR3 sequence is CASSREGSTPYYEQYF. CDR3 nucleotides: TGTGCCAGCTCCCGGGAGGGTTCAACGCCCTACTACGAGCAGTACTTC.

The gene calls are TRBV11-2 and TRBJ2-2; no reliable D call. V lost 0 bases to trimming and J lost 2 bases, with 10 bases between them. Germline V gene sequence: CDR1 SGHAT, CDR2 FQNNGV. The CDR3 spans 16 residues. The CDR3 is CASSLEGYKNTGELFF. CDR3 in DNA: TGTGCCAGCAGCTTAGAGGGCTACAAAAACACCGGGGAGCTGTTTTTT.

This rearrangement joins TRBV2 to TRBJ1-6, with 7 nucleotides matching TRBD1. There are 15 residues in the CDR3. After removal of 4 bases from V and 7 bases from J, the junction contained 7 bases not matched to a gene. The germline CDR1 and CDR2 sequences are SNHLY and FYNNEI. This CDR3 is CASSGGQTLNSPLHF. Here the CDR3 DNA reads TGTGCCAGCAGTGGGGGACAGACACTCAATTCACCCCTCCACTTT.

Comments on this clone: Germline is not matched at one junction end, which may reflect a read error. The chain couples TRBV7-9 to TRBJ1-4; D perhaps matches TRBD1 (5 bases). The length of the CDR3 is 16 residues. The germline V gene encodes CDR1 SEHNR and CDR2 FQNEAQ (reference sequence). The CDR3 protein is CASSLARVSTNEKLFF. CDR3 DNA sequence: TGTGCCAGCAGCCTAGCCAGGGTTTCAACTAATGAAAAACTGTTTTTT.

V gene TRBV6-5 combines with J gene TRBJ1-6; D possibly corresponds to TRBD1 (6 bases). This CDR3 has 16 amino acids. V was shortened by 2 bases and J by 7 bases, with 15 bases between the two germline ends. Germline V gene sequence: CDR1 MNHEY, CDR2 SVGAGI. The CDR3 DNA follows: TGTGCCAGCAGTTACGGTGGGGGGCTGAGGAATTCACCCCTCCACTTT. This encodes CASSYGGGLRNSPLHF.

The chain links TRBV19 to TRBJ2-7; 7 bases are shared with TRBD1. After removal of 3 bases from V and 2 bases from J, the junction contained 7 bases not matched to a gene. Germline V gene data show CDR1 as LNHDA and CDR2 as SQIVND (reference sequence). This CDR3 is 15 amino acids long. CDR3 bases: TGTGCCAGTAGTATCGGTTTACAGGGGACCTACGAGCAGTACTTC. Its protein is CASSIGLQGTYEQYF.

The chain combines TRBV10-3 with TRBJ1-6; tentative D call: TRBD1 (5 bases). Germline V gene lookup returns CDR1 ENHRY and CDR2 SYGVKD. This CDR3 comprises 15 residues. V lost 3 bases and J 8 bases, leaving 14 bases between the germline ends. The CDR3 bases are TGTGCCATCAGTGACGGGCAGGGCTCGGATTCACCCCTCCACTTT. Amino acid sequence: CAISDGQGSDSPLHF.

The V gene is TRBV19, the J gene TRBJ2-2, with D tentatively TRBD1 or TRBD2 (5 bases each). Germline-derived CDR1 and CDR2 are LNHDA and SQIVND (reference sequence). Trimming left V 10 bases short and J 4 bases short, with 16 bases between. This CDR3 has 14 amino acids. The DNA of the CDR3 is TGTGCCACCAAGACCGCAGGGAGCACCGGGGAGCTGTTTTTT. It is translated as CATKTAGSTGELFF.

The chain couples TRBV7-9 to TRBJ1-1; D not resolved. Trimming stripped 7 bases from V and 7 bases from J, with 13 bases between. This CDR3 has 12 amino acids. The germline V gene encodes CDR1 SEHNR and CDR2 FQNEAQ (reference sequence). This CDR3 reads CASNLDRVEAFF. CDR3 coding DNA: TGTGCCAGCAACCTAGATAGGGTTGAAGCTTTCTTT.

V and J are TRBV4-2 and TRBJ2-1; D call uncertain. V lost 3 bases and J lost 6, with 18 bases in between. Germline-derived CDR1 and CDR2 are LGHNA and YNFKEQ. This CDR3 region has 16 residues. The CDR3 DNA reads as TGTGCCAGCAGCCAGTTCGACGACCCCTCCCGCAATGAGCAGTTCTTC. This translates into CASSQFDDPSRNEQFF.

V is TRBV2 and J is TRBJ2-2, with unresolved D. V lost 4 bases to trimming and J lost 4 bases, with 7 bases between them. Germline V gene sequence: CDR1 SNHLY, CDR2 FYNNEI. This CDR3 contains 13 residues. The CDR3 protein is CASSGRVTGELFF. In DNA, the CDR3 is TGTGCCAGCAGTGGTAGGGTCACCGGGGAGCTGTTTTTT.

The V call is TRBV5-1, the J call TRBJ1-2; 8 bases line up with TRBD1. The CDR3 is 13 amino acids. Germline lookup yields CDR1 SGHRS and CDR2 YFSETQ. Unmatched junction bases numbered 5, after V lost 6 bases and J lost 4 bases. Written as DNA, the CDR3 is TGCGCCAGCAACTCACAGGGGGGCTATGGCTACACCTTC. This gives the protein CASNSQGGYGYTF.

V is TRBV19 and J is TRBJ1-3; D remains ambiguous. This CDR3 has 14 amino acids. Germline V CDR1 and CDR2: LNHDA, SQIVND (reference sequence). The V end was cut by 7 bases, the J end by 1 base, with 11 bases between. The CDR3 coding sequence is TGTGCCAGTACCATGGGTGGTTCTGGAAACACCATATATTTT. Translated: CASTMGGSGNTIYF.

This clone was counted a single time. The chain employs TRBV15 and TRBJ2-7; tentative D call: TRBD2 (6 bases). V was trimmed by 6 bases and J by 1 base, leaving 16 bases between them. The V gene's germline CDR1 is LNHNV and CDR2 YYDKDF (reference sequence). CDR3 length equals 15 residues. The CDR3 loop is CATSPGGAASYEQYF. Written as DNA, the CDR3 is TGTGCCACCAGTCCCGGAGGGGCCGCGTCCTACGAGCAGTACTTC.

The chain is built from TRBV30 and TRBJ1-5; 7 nucleotides align to TRBD1. The CDR3 has 14 residues. Germline V gives CDR1 GTSNPN, CDR2 SVGIG (reference sequence). Losses at the gene ends were 3 bases for V and 7 bases for J; bases not matched to a gene: 9. CDR3 coding DNA: TGTGCCTGGAGGGACGGCAGGGGGTACCAGCCCCAGCATTTT. This translates into CAWRDGRGYQPQHF.

Only one count was recorded for this clone. The chain combines TRBV3-1 (or the pseudogene TRBV3-2) with TRBJ1-1; no firm D call. The CDR3 consists of 12 residues. The germline V gene has CDR1 LGHDT and CDR2 YNNKEL (reference sequence). Trimming cost V 3 bases and J 2 bases, with 4 bases left between them. CDR3 sequence reads: CASSQSNTEAFF. The CDR3 DNA sequence: TGTGCCAGCAGCCAGTCTAACACTGAAGCTTTCTTT.

V is TRBV9 and J is TRBJ2-3, with TRBD2 matching over 7 bases. The V gene's germline CDR1 is SGDLS and CDR2 YYNGEE. The CDR3 covers 14 residues. V dropped 5 bases and J dropped 3; count of bases not matched to a gene: 6. CDR3: CASRWGGETDTQYF. The CDR3 coding sequence is TGTGCCAGCAGGTGGGGAGGGGAAACAGATACGCAGTATTTT.

This chain joins TRBV6-2 or TRBV6-3 and TRBJ2-7, with 14 bases aligning to TRBD2. CDR1 is MNHEY and CDR2 is SVGEGT in the germline V gene. The CDR3 length is 17 residues. The V gene end was trimmed by 4 bases and the J gene end by 5 bases; junction bases not matched to a gene: 10. The CDR3 DNA is TGTGCCAGCAGTTTCGGACTAGCGGGAGGTGGTTCCCACGAGCAGTACTTC. Translating it yields CASSFGLAGGGSHEQYF.

The genes are TRBV29-1 and TRBJ2-2; no definite D call. V was clipped by 3 bases and J by 0 bases, with 5 bases between them. Germline V gene lookup returns CDR1 SQVTM and CDR2 ANQGSEA. This CDR3 spans 13 amino acids. DNA of the CDR3: TGCAGCGTTGACTACACGAACACCGGGGAGCTGTTTTTT. As protein: CSVDYTNTGELFF.